This record covers a single T cell receptor beta chain. In preparing the TRB cDNA libraries, 5' RACE with UMI labels was used. One entry per CDR3 protein, without DNA, is what TCRdb gives after re-calling the 5' RACE reads. The sample holds tens of thousands of distinct CDR3 sequences. Phenotypically, naive CD8+ T cells corresponded to CD45RO-CCR7+CD27+CD95-. The V gene's germline CDR1 is MNHEY and CDR2 SVGAGI. CDR3 length: 15 residues. The sample belongs to a study of CXCR3-negative and CXCR3-positive naive CD8 T cells. The chain recombines TRBV6-5 with TRBJ1-2; the D gene TCRdb calls, TRBD1, cannot be checked with no DNA. The origin of this receptor is a human donor in good health. Some clones in this sample may be carry-over from other donors' samples. The sequenced sample consisted of naive CXCR3- CD8+ T cells from blood. Subset denoted: CD45RO-CCR7+CD27+CD95- naive CD8+ T cells lacking CXCR3 (TNR3-). The CDR3 spells CASSPVYWGNYGYTF.